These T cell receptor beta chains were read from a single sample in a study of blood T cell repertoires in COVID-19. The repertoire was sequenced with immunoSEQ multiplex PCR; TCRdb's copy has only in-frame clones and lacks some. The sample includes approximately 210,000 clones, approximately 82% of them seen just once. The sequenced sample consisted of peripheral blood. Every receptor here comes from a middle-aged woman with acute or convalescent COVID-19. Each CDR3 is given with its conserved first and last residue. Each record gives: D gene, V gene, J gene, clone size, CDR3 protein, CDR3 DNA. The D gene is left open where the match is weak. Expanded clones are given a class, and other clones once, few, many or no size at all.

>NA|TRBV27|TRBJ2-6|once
CASRGTANVLTF
TGTGCCAGCAGGGGGACAGCCAACGTCCTGACTTTC
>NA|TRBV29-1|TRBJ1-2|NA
CSVGGINYGYTF
TGCAGCGTCGGGGGAATTAACTATGGCTACACCTTC
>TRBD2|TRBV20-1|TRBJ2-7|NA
CSASFVAGSSEQYF
TGCAGTGCTAGTTTTGTAGCGGGGTCTTCTGAGCAGTACTTC
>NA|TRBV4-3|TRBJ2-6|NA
CASSPQKGVTGANVLTF
TGCGCCAGCAGCCCGCAAAAGGGGGTCACTGGGGCCAACGTCCTGACTTTC
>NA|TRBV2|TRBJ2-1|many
CASSFRGPYNEQFF
TGTGCCAGCAGCTTCAGGGGCCCCTACAATGAGCAGTTCTTC
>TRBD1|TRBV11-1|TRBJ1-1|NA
CASSATGGARHEAFF
TGTGCCAGCAGCGCAACAGGGGGAGCGCGCCATGAAGCTTTCTTT
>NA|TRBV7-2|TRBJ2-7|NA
CASSSDRGYEQYF
TGTGCCAGCAGCTCTGACAGAGGCTACGAGCAGTACTTC
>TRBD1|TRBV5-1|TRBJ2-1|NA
CASSLAGTGSNEQFF
TGCGCCAGCAGCTTGGCCGGGACAGGGAGTAATGAGCAGTTCTTC
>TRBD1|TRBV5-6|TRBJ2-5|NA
CASSSGTVQETQYF
TGTGCCAGCAGCTCTGGGACAGTTCAAGAGACCCAGTACTTC
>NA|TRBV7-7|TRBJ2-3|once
CASSSAGRDTQYF
TGTGCCAGCAGCTCCGCGGGGCGGGATACGCAGTATTTT
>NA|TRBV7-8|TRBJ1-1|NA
CASSLTGLEAFF
TGTGCCAGCAGCCTAACGGGACTTGAAGCTTTCTTT
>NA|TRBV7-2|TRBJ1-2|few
CASSSNLGGNYGYTF
TGTGCCAGCAGCTCTAATCTCGGAGGGAACTATGGCTACACCTTC
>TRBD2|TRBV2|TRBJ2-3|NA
CASKRPGTSGGSTDTQYF
TGTGCCAGCAAACGTCCCGGGACTAGCGGGGGAAGCACAGATACGCAGTATTTT
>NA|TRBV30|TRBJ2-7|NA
CAWSVGLTTEQYF
TGTGCCTGGAGTGTAGGGCTGACTACCGAGCAGTACTTC
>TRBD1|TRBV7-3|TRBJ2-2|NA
CASSLNAGGLDTGELFF
TGTGCCAGCAGCTTAAATGCAGGGGGTCTTGACACCGGGGAGCTGTTTTTT
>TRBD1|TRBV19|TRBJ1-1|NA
CASSIPPPAGGNTEAFF
TGTGCCAGTAGTATACCCCCCCCGGCAGGGGGGAACACTGAAGCTTTCTTT
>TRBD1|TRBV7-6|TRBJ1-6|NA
CASSLGQGVSPLHF
TGTGCCAGCAGCCTAGGACAGGGGGTGTCACCCCTCCACTTT
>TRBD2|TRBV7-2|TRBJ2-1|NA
CASRRTSGRSEQFF
TGTGCCAGCAGACGGACTAGCGGTAGGAGTGAGCAGTTCTTC
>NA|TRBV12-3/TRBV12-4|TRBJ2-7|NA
CASRYGGAYEQYF
TGTGCCAGCCGGTACGGGGGAGCCTACGAGCAGTACTTC
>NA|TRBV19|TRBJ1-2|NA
CASSRAGANYGYTF
TGTGCCAGTAGTAGGGCGGGGGCTAACTATGGCTACACCTTC
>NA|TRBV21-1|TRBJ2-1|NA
CASSKIASGLSDEQFF
TGTGCCAGCAGCAAAATCGCTAGCGGATTATCGGATGAGCAGTTCTTC
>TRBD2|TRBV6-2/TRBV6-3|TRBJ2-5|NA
CASSPRTSGRAGDETQYF
TGTGCCAGCAGTCCACGGACTAGCGGGAGGGCCGGGGACGAGACCCAGTACTTC
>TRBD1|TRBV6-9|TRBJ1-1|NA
CASSYRTGGDGGAFF
TGTGCCAGCAGTTACCGGACAGGGGGAGACGGTGGAGCTTTCTTT
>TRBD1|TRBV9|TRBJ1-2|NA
CASSKGDRGYYGYTF
TGTGCCAGCAGCAAGGGGGACAGGGGGTACTATGGCTACACCTTC
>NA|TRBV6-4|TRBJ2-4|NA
CASREANIQYF
TGTGCCAGCAGGGAGGCAAACATTCAGTACTTC
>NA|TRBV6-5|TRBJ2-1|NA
CASSPLTGENNEQFF
TGTGCCAGCAGCCCCCTCACGGGGGAGAACAATGAGCAGTTCTTC
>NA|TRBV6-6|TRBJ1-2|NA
CASSNLDSNYGYTF
TGTGCCAGCAGTAACTTAGACAGTAACTATGGCTACACCTTC
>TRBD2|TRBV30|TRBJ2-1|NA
CAWSVGTSGYNEQFF
TGTGCCTGGAGTGTAGGGACTAGCGGCTACAATGAGCAGTTCTTC
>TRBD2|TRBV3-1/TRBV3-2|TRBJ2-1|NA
CASSQGFGTTIYNEQFF
TGTGCCAGCAGCCAAGGCTTCGGGACTACAATATACAATGAGCAGTTCTTC
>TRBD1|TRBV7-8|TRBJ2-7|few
CASSSPTGAREQYF
TGTGCCAGCAGCTCCCCGACAGGGGCAAGGGAGCAGTACTTC
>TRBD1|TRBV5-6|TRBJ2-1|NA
CASSGTGYKNEQFF
TGTGCCAGCTCCGGGACAGGGTATAAAAATGAGCAGTTCTTC
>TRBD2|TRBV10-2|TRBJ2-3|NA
CASSEMGLATDTQYF
TGCGCCAGCAGTGAGATGGGACTAGCCACAGATACGCAGTATTTT
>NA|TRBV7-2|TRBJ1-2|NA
CASSSVTGGYTF
TGTGCCAGCAGCTCGGTTACGGGGGGCTACACCTTC
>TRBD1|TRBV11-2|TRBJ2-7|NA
CASSLGGQGLYEQYF
TGTGCCAGCAGCTTGGGGGGACAGGGGCTGTACGAGCAGTACTTC
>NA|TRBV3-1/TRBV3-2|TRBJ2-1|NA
CASSQEVAETNEQFF
TGTGCCAGCAGCCAAGAAGTTGCGGAGACGAATGAGCAGTTCTTC
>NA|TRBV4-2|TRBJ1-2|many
CASNREGPYGYTF
TGTGCCAGCAACAGGGAGGGGCCCTATGGCTACACCTTC
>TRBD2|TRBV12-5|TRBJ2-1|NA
CASGSGAGTSDLNEQFF
TGTGCTAGTGGTTCTGGTGCCGGGACTAGCGATTTGAATGAGCAGTTCTTC
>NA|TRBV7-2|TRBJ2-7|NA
CASSAEARSYEQYF
TGTGCCAGCAGCGCGGAAGCGCGCTCCTACGAGCAGTACTTC
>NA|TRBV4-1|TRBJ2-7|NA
CASSQDAGRDEQYF
TGCGCCAGCAGCCAAGATGCGGGGCGGGACGAGCAGTACTTC
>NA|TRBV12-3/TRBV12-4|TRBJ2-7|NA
CASSTGLTYEQYF
TGTGCCAGCAGCACCGGACTTACCTACGAGCAGTACTTC
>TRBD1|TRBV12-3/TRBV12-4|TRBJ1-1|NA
CASSTGGREAFF
TGTGCCAGCAGTACAGGGGGCAGGGAGGCTTTCTTT
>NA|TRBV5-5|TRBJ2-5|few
CASSFRGQETQYF
TGTGCCAGCAGCTTCCGCGGACAAGAGACCCAGTACTTC
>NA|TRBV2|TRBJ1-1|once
CASTTVNVFVAFF
TGTGCCAGCACTACGGTGAATGTTTTCGTAGCTTTCTTT
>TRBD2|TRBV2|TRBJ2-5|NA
CASSEAWASGLQETQYF
TGTGCCAGCAGTGAAGCGTGGGCTAGCGGCTTACAAGAGACCCAGTACTTC
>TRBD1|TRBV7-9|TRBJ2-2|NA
CASSSPGQGNTGELFF
TGTGCCAGCAGTTCACCGGGACAGGGGAACACCGGGGAGCTGTTTTTT
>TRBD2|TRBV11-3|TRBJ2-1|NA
CASSPGLAPSSYNEQFF
TGTGCCAGCAGCCCAGGACTAGCGCCGAGCTCCTACAATGAGCAGTTCTTC